These 17 T cell receptor beta chains came from one sample sequenced in a study of cytomegalovirus exposure and HLA in healthy donors. The study ran its PCR with 60 Vbeta and 13 Jbeta primers. The table came from immunoSEQ multiplex PCR; TCRdb's copy has only in-frame clones and leaves some out. This sample has 100,000 to 150,000 clones; 75% to 85% occur once, and the top ten carry roughly 4.2%. The material sequenced was PBMCs. All receptors come from a woman between 40 and 55 years old in good health and CMV-seronegative.

This CDR3 is CASSLERTGLYGYTF. The CDR3 bases are TGTGCCAGCAGCTTGGAAAGGACAGGGTTGTATGGCTACACCTTC. The chain uses TRBV5-6 and TRBJ1-2; TRBD1 matches 8 bases. Per the germline V gene, CDR1 is SGHDT and CDR2 is YYEEEE. The CDR3 spans 15 residues. The trim removed 0 bases at V and 5 bases at J, leaving 6 bases unmatched. The entire variable domain, with the rest obtained from reference TRBV5-6 and TRBJ1-2, is as follows: DAGVTQSPTHLIKTRGQQVTLRCSPKSGHDTVSWYQQALGQGPQFIFQYYEEEERQRGNFPDRFSGHQFPNYSSELNVNALLLGDSALYLCASSLERTGLYGYTFGSGTRLTVV.

The chain uses TRBV7-2 and TRBJ2-7; 9 nucleotides line up with TRBD1. The CDR3 extends over 13 amino acids. Per the germline V gene, CDR1 is SGHTA and CDR2 is FQGNSA. The V segment lost 4 bases and the J segment 6 bases; nucleotides outside the gene matches: 4. This CDR3 reads CASSSGTGPEQYF. The CDR3 DNA reads TGTGCCAGCAGCTCAGGGACAGGGCCCGAGCAGTACTTC.

The J gene is TRBJ1-2, the V gene TRBV4-1; no firm D call. Germline values: CDR1 MGHRA, CDR2 YSYEKL. The length of the CDR3 is 12 residues. Trimming left V 1 base short and J 4 bases short, with 4 bases between. The CDR3 here is CASSQASYGYTF. The DNA for the CDR3 is TGCGCCAGCAGCCAAGCCTCCTATGGCTACACCTTC.

The chain has TRBV5-6 and TRBJ1-2, with D perhaps TRBD1 (5 bases). Trimming left V 5 bases short and J 7 bases short, with 9 bases between. The CDR3 runs 11 residues. Germline V gives CDR1 SGHDT, CDR2 YYEEEE. The CDR3 is CASSWGGGYTF. The CDR3 nucleotides read TGTGCCAGCAGTTGGGGCGGTGGCTACACCTTC.

The chain joins TRBV10-3 to TRBJ2-5; the match to TRBD1 covers 8 bases. This CDR3 is built from 13 residues. V lost 6 bases, J lost 5 bases, and 5 bases stayed unmatched. The germline CDR1 and CDR2 sequences are ENHRY and SYGVKD. The CDR3 protein is CAISRGQEETQYF. The CDR3 DNA follows: TGTGCCATCAGCCGGGGACAGGAGGAGACCCAGTACTTC.

The gene calls are TRBV5-6 and TRBJ1-5; TRBD1 matches at 8 bases. Germline V lookup: CDR1 SGHDT, CDR2 YYEEEE. The CDR3 spans 15 residues. Unmatched junction bases numbered 7, after V lost 4 bases and J lost 4 bases. The CDR3 region is CASSHWTGRNQPQHF. CDR3 in DNA: TGTGCCAGCAGCCACTGGACAGGGCGAAATCAGCCCCAGCATTTT.

There are a few counts of this clone. The chain joins TRBV27 to TRBJ2-7; 9 nucleotides align to TRBD1. V was clipped by 6 bases and J by 1 base; unmatched bases: 7. Looked up from germline, CDR1 is MNHEY and CDR2 is SMNVEV (reference sequence). The CDR3 contains 15 residues. CDR3 DNA: TGTGCCAGCAGCCGGTCCGGGACAGGGTCCTACGAGCAGTACTTC. Its protein product is CASSRSGTGSYEQYF.

The rearrangement uses TRBV5-1 and TRBJ2-5; D gene uncertain. Germline CDR1 is SGHRS and CDR2 is YFSETQ. CDR3 length: 14 amino acids. Trimming removed 4 bases at V and 2 bases at J, with 12 bases between. The chain's CDR3 is CASSGIALQETQYF. The CDR3 DNA reads TGCGCCAGCAGCGGTATAGCCCTTCAAGAGACCCAGTACTTC.

The chain employs TRBV28 and TRBJ1-2; no clear D gene. The V end lost 6 bases, the J end lost 4 bases, and 15 bases lay between the germline ends. Germline V gene data show CDR1 as MDHEN and CDR2 as SYDVKM. CDR3 size: 14 residues. The CDR3 region has the DNA TGTGCCAGCAGCCCGGCCGGACTGGGCTATGGCTACACCTTC. Its translation: CASSPAGLGYGYTF.

This chain links TRBV28 with TRBJ1-1; the match to TRBD1 covers 9 bases. The CDR3 is made up of 17 amino acids. Unmatched junction bases numbered 10, after V lost 5 bases and J lost 0 bases. The germline gives CDR1 MDHEN, CDR2 SYDVKM. In nucleotides, the CDR3 is TGTGCCAGCAGTACCCGCACAGGGGGCCCGATGAACACTGAAGCTTTCTTT. Its translation: CASSTRTGGPMNTEAFF.

This sequence joins TRBV4-1 and TRBJ1-4; D is uncertain. Trimming removed 3 bases from V and 3 bases from J, with 8 bases in between. CDR3 length: 14 residues. Germline loops: CDR1 MGHRA, CDR2 YSYEKL. As DNA, the CDR3 is TGCGCCAGCAGCCACGGGTTAGCTAATGAAAAACTGTTTTTT. Translation: CASSHGLANEKLFF.

V usage is TRBV18 and J usage is TRBJ2-5, with TRBD1 as a possible D gene (6 bases). The V end was cut by 3 bases, the J end by 2 bases, with 7 bases between. This CDR3 has 13 residues. Looked up from germline, CDR1 is KGHSH and CDR2 is LQKENI. The CDR3 DNA is TGTGCCAGCTCACCGGGACAACAAGAGACCCAGTACTTC. This sequence encodes CASSPGQQETQYF.

The rearrangement joins TRBV29-1 to TRBJ2-1, with 7 bases matching TRBD2. This CDR3 is 19 amino acids long. After removal of 7 bases from V and 0 bases from J, the junction contained 21 bases not matched to a gene. Germline V gene lookup returns CDR1 SQVTM and CDR2 ANQGSEA. CDR3: CSALGGFGERDGSYNEQFF. The CDR3 DNA reads as TGCAGCGCCCTAGGTGGGTTCGGCGAGCGGGACGGCTCCTACAATGAGCAGTTCTTC.

The chain employs TRBV4-2 and TRBJ2-7; TRBD1 matches 7 bases. The CDR3 is made up of 18 amino acids. Germline trimming cut 0 bases from V and 1 base from J; bases unmatched to any gene: 12. Germline assignment: CDR1 LGHNA and CDR2 YNFKEQ. The CDR3 reads CASSQDLSRGLGSYEQYF. CDR3 coding DNA: TGTGCCAGCAGCCAAGATCTCAGCAGGGGGTTGGGGTCCTACGAGCAGTACTTC.

V is TRBV7-8 and J is TRBJ1-5; D ambiguous. Germline lookup yields CDR1 SGHVS and CDR2 FQNEAQ. The CDR3 runs 13 residues. V lost 6 bases to trimming and J lost 6 bases, with 12 bases between them. The CDR3 region has the DNA TGTGCCAGCAGTCCTATGTTTGGTCAGCCCCAGCATTTT. Its protein product is CASSPMFGQPQHF.

This clone showed up just once. The rearrangement uses TRBV27 and TRBJ2-1, with TRBD2 identical over 11 bases. CDR1 is MNHEY and CDR2 is SMNVEV in the germline V gene (reference sequence). There are 16 residues in the CDR3. V gave up 6 bases and J gave up 3 bases; unmatched junction bases: 7. This CDR3 reads CASSQTSGRVYNEQFF. The CDR3 DNA follows: TGTGCCAGCAGCCAAACTAGCGGGAGAGTCTACAATGAGCAGTTCTTC.

This chain connects TRBV7-2 to TRBJ2-5; perhaps TRBD2 as D (5 bases). V gave up 3 bases and J gave up 4 bases, with 9 bases separating them. This CDR3 spans 13 amino acids. Germline V lookup: CDR1 SGHTA, CDR2 FQGNSA. The CDR3 here is CASSFEGRETQYF. For the CDR3, the DNA is TGTGCCAGCAGCTTTGAGGGCCGAGAGACCCAGTACTTC. The full variable domain, completed using reference TRBV7-2 and TRBJ2-5, is GAGVSQSPSNKVTEKGKDVELRCDPISGHTALYWYRQSLGQGLEFLIYFQGNSAPDKSGLPSDRFSAERTGGSVSTLTIQRTQQEDSAVYLCASSFEGRETQYFGPGTRLLVL.